This T cell receptor beta chain emerged from a study of blood T cell repertoires in COVID-19. Study-level information: PBMCs, B-cell-depleted T cells, or T cells provided the cDNA or gDNA that made up the material.

Germline lookup yields CDR1 SGHAT and CDR2 FQDESV (reference sequence). The trim removed 2 bases at V and 5 bases at J, leaving 6 bases unmatched. CDR3 length equals 15 residues. TCRdb's copy holds only in-frame clones and misses some; the assay was immunoSEQ multiplex PCR. The top ten hold about 7% of the sample, which has 150,000 to 200,000 clones, about 80% seen once. The chain uses TRBV11-1 and TRBJ2-5; TRBD2 aligns across 9 bases. The specimen sequenced was peripheral blood. This sequence originates from a man aged 55 to 70 with acute or convalescent COVID-19. The CDR3 nucleotides are TGTGCCAGCAGCTTACAAGCGGGGGGCCGGGAGACCCAGTACTTC. It translates to CASSLQAGGRETQYF.